This T cell receptor beta chain was identified during a study of identical twins. MiXCR, run by TCRdb on the 5' RACE reads, gives a single entry per CDR3 protein. This table has 500,000 to 550,000 distinct CDR3 sequences, around 24% appearing once. This clonotype was counted ten times or more. CDR1 LGHDT and CDR2 YNNKEL come from the germline V gene (reference sequence). With 1 base removed from V and 4 bases from J, the gap between germline ends came to 8 bases. CDR3 length equals 14 residues. This same sample was also taken into another study, of yellow fever vaccine responses in identical twins.

Sequenced sample: CD4+ T cells sorted from blood. This chain connects TRBV3-1 to TRBJ2-1; D ambiguous. The source of this sequence is a woman in her late teens or twenties in good health. The CDR3 bases are TGTGCCAGCAGCCAAGTAGGCGTGTACAATGAGCAGTTCTTC. It specifies CASSQVGVYNEQFF.